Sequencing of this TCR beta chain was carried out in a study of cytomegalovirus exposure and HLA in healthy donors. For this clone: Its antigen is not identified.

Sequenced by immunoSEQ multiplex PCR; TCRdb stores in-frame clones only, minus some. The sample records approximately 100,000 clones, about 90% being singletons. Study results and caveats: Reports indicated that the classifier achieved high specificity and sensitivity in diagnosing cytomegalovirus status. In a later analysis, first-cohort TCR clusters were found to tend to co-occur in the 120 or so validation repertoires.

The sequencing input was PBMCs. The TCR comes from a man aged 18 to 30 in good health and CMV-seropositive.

CDR3 protein: CAISDSLTSGGEAFF. DNA of the CDR3: TGTGCCATCAGTGATTCCCTTACCTCAGGGGGTGAAGCTTTCTTT. J is TRBJ1-1 and V is TRBV10-3, with TRBD1 matching over 7 bases. The germline gives CDR1 ENHRY, CDR2 SYGVKD. The length of the CDR3 is 15 residues. V lost 3 bases and J lost 7; bases outside the gene matches: 11.